This section outlines one T cell receptor (beta chain) sequence together with its context. Its target is not known. The data belong to a study of shared clonotypes between healthy human individuals. Study-wide results and caveats: A small donor pool kept down the genetic and exposure-history diversity that was represented.

The authors split each subset's genomic DNA evenly across several immunoSEQ plates. Repertoires were generated with immunoSEQ multiplex PCR, while TCRdb's copy carries only in-frame clones and drops some. Of roughly 450,000 clones listed, around 79% are singletons. Sequencing input: PBMCs. This receptor was obtained from a woman aged 40-49 years in good health. Some clones in this sample may be carry-over from other donors' samples.

For the CDR3, the DNA is TGTGCCATCAGTGAGTCCGCGGGCGAGCAGTACTTC. The encoded protein is CAISESAGEQYF. V gene TRBV10-3 combines with J gene TRBJ2-7, with D tentatively TRBD2 (5 bases). Germline values: CDR1 ENHRY, CDR2 SYGVKD. The CDR3 is 12 amino acids. With 0 bases removed from V and 6 bases from J, the gap between germline ends came to 6 bases.